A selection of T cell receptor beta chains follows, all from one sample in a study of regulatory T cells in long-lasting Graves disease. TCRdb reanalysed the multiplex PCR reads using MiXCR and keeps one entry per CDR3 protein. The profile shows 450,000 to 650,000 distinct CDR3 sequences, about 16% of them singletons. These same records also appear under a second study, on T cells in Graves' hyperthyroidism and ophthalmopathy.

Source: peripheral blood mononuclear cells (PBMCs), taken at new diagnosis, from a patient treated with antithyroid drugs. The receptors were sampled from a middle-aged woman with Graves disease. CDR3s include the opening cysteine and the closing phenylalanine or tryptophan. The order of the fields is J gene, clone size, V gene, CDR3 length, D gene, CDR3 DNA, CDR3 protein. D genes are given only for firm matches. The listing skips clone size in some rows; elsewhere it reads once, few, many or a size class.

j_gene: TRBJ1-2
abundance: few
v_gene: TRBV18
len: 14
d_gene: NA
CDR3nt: TGTGCCAGCTCACCACAGGGGGTCGGCTATGGCTACACCTTC
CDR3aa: CASSPQGVGYGYTF

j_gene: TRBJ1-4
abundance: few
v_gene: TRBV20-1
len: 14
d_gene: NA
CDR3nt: TGCAGTGCTCAGTCAGGGACCGGAGGAGGAAAACTGTTTTTT
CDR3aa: CSAQSGTGGGKLFF

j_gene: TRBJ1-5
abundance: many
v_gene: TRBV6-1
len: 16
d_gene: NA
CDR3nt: TGTGCCAGCAGTGGAGTTGGGACGGACTACAATCAGCCCCAGCATTTT
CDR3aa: CASSGVGTDYNQPQHF

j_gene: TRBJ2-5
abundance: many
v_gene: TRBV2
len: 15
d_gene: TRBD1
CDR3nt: TGTGCCAGCCTACAGGGGGCGGGGGTCGGTCAGACCCAGTACTTC
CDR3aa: CASLQGAGVGQTQYF

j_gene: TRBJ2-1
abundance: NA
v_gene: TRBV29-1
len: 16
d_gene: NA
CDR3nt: TGCAGCGTTGGCTTGTGGGTCTCACCTCCTGTAGGTGAGCAGTTCTTC
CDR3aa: CSVGLWVSPPVGEQFF

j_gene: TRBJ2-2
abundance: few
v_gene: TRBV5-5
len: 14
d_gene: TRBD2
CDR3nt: TGTGCCAGCAGCACGGGACTAGACACCGGGGAGCTGTTTTTT
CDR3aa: CASSTGLDTGELFF

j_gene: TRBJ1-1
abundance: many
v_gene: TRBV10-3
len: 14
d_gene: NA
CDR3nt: TGTGCCATCAAAATGGCACAGTCAAACACTGAAGCTTTCTTT
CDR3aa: CAIKMAQSNTEAFF

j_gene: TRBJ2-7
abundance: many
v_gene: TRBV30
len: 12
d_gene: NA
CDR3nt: TGTGCCTGGAGTGTAATCGTAGAGGAGCAGTACTTC
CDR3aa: CAWSVIVEEQYF

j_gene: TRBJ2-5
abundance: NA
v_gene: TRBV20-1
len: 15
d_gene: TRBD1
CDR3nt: TGCAGTGCTAGAGGGTGGGACAGGGTACAAGAGACCCAGTACTTC
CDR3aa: CSARGWDRVQETQYF

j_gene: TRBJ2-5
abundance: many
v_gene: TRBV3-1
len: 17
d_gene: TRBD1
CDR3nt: TGTGCCAGCAGCCAACCTTCGACAGGGGGTAGGGGGGAGACCCAGTACTTC
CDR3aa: CASSQPSTGGRGETQYF

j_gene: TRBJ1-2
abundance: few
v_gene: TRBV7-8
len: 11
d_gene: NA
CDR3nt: TGTGCCAGCGGGGCCCCGGATGGCTACACCTTC
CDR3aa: CASGAPDGYTF

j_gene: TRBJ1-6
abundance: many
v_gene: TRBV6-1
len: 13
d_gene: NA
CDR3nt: TGTGCCAGCAGAGGACAGAACGATTCACCCCTCCACTTT
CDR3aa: CASRGQNDSPLHF

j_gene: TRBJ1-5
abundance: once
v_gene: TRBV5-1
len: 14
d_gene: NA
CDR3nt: TGCGCCAGCAGCTTGTTGGGTGTCGGACAGCCCCAGCATTTT
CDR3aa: CASSLLGVGQPQHF

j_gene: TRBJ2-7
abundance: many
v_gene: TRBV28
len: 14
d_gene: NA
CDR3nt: TGTGCCAGCACTCCTCTGGGTGAAATCTACGAGCAGTACTTC
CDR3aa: CASTPLGEIYEQYF

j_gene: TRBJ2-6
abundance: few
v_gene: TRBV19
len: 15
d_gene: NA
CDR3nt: TGTGCCAGTAGCGACGGGGCTTCTGGGGCCAACGTCCTGACTTTC
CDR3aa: CASSDGASGANVLTF

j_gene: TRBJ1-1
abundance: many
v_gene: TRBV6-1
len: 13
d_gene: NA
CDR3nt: TGTGCCAGCAGCTGGACAGTGTACACTGAAGCTTTCTTT
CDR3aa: CASSWTVYTEAFF

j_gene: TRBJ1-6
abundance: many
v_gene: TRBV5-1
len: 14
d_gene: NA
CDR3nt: TGCGCCAGCAGCTTGGCAGCTGAGAATTCACCCCTCCACTTT
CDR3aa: CASSLAAENSPLHF

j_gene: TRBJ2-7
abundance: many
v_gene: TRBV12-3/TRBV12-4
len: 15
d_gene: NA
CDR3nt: TGTGCCAGCAGGAAGCCGGGACTCTCGTTGGGCGAGCAGTACTTC
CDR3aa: CASRKPGLSLGEQYF

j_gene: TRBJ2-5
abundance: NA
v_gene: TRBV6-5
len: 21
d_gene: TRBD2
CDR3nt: TGTGCCAGCAGTTACTGGAGCTATGGGACTAGCGGGGGCGAGGCAGGGGAGACCCAGTACTTC
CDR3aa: CASSYWSYGTSGGEAGETQYF

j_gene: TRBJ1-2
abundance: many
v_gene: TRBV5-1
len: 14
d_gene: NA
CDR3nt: TGCGCCAGCAGCTTGACACGATCTAACTATGGCTACACCTTC
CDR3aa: CASSLTRSNYGYTF

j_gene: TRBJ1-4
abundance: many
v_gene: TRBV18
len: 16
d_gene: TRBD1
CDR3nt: TGTGCCAGCTCTCAACAGGGGCCCGCAACTAATGAAAAACTGTTTTTT
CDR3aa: CASSQQGPATNEKLFF

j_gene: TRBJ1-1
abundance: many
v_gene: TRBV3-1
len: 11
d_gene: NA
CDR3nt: TGTGCCAGCAGCCAAGATCGGAGAGCTTTCTTT
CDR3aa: CASSQDRRAFF

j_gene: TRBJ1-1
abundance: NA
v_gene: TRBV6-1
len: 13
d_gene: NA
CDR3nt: TGTGCCAGCAGTGCCGCCAGAGGCACTGAAGCTTTCTTT
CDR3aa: CASSAARGTEAFF

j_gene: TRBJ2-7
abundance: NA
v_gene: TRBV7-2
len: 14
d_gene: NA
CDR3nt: TGTGCCAGCAGCTTTAACGGTCTCAGGTACGAGCAGTACTTC
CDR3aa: CASSFNGLRYEQYF